The 29 T cell receptor beta chains reported below all come from one sample, sequenced in a study of blood T cell repertoires in COVID-19. Measured with immunoSEQ multiplex PCR; TCRdb has only the in-frame clones, and not every one. The top ten hold around 14% of the sample, which has about 64,000 clones, around 82% seen once. The material sequenced was peripheral blood. Every receptor here comes from a man in his 60s with COVID-19, enrolled during active disease.

J is TRBJ2-5 and V is TRBV3-1 (or the pseudogene TRBV3-2); tentatively, D is TRBD2 (6 bases). In germline, CDR1 is LGHDT, CDR2 YNNKEL (reference sequence). Trimming stripped 4 bases from V and 1 base from J, with 10 bases between. This CDR3 is built from 14 residues. The CDR3 DNA reads as TGTGCCAGCAGCCTAACTAGCAGCCAAGAGACCCAGTACTTC. Protein: CASSLTSSQETQYF.

CDR3 coding DNA: TGTGCCAGCAGTGACGGCCGCGGGGGTGAGCAGTTCTTC. It is translated as CASSDGRGGEQFF. The rearrangement uses TRBV2 and TRBJ2-1; 7 bases fit TRBD2. The junction had 5 bases not matched to a gene; V was cut back by 3 bases and J by 9 bases. CDR3 size: 13 residues. CDR1 is SNHLY, CDR2 FYNNEI, per germline.

This chain links TRBV18 with TRBJ1-3; the D is unclear. V was cut by 3 bases and J by 3 bases, with 12 bases left in between. The CDR3 is made up of 15 amino acids. CDR1 and CDR2 from the germline V gene are KGHSH and LQKENI. In DNA, the CDR3 is TGTGCCAGCTCACCCGGCGGCGGGATTGGAAACACCATATATTTT. Protein: CASSPGGGIGNTIYF.

This clone appeared once. The chain links TRBV6-5 to TRBJ1-4, with 7 positions matching TRBD1. J gave up 8 bases and V 5 bases, and 8 bases lay outside the gene matches. Germline loops: CDR1 MNHEY, CDR2 SVGAGI. The CDR3 has 14 residues. CDR3 amino acids: CASSPTTGWEKLFF. The CDR3 DNA follows: TGTGCCAGCAGTCCGACGACAGGGTGGGAAAAACTGTTTTTT.

The chain couples TRBV9 to TRBJ2-3; tentatively, D is TRBD2 (6 bases). Germline V CDR1 and CDR2: SGDLS, YYNGEE. This CDR3 contains 17 residues. V was trimmed by 0 bases and J by 3 bases, leaving 17 bases between them. In nucleotides, the CDR3 is TGTGCCAGCAGCGTAGAGGGAGGTAATAAACTAACAGATACGCAGTATTTT. It is translated as CASSVEGGNKLTDTQYF.

This chain links TRBV5-1 with TRBJ1-6; the D gene is possibly TRBD1 (5 bases). Trimming stripped 0 bases from V and 9 bases from J, with 10 bases between. Germline loops: CDR1 SGHRS, CDR2 YFSETQ. The CDR3 has 14 amino acids. The DNA for the CDR3 is TGCGCCAGCAGCTTGGGCCAGGGAGGTTCACCCCTCCACTTT. It is translated as CASSLGQGGSPLHF.

The chain carries TRBV20-1 and TRBJ2-7; D is undetermined. The CDR3 has 11 residues. Deletions cut 2 bases from V and 7 bases from J, with 9 bases between. Germline assignment: CDR1 DFQATT and CDR2 SNEGSKA (reference sequence). CDR3 nucleotide sequence: TGCAGTGCTAGACTCGTTAGTGAGCAGTACTTC. Amino acid sequence: CSARLVSEQYF.

The V and J genes are TRBV3-1 (or the pseudogene TRBV3-2) and TRBJ2-5; TRBD2 matches 7 bases. V was clipped by 2 bases and J by 5 bases; unmatched bases: 5. CDR1 is LGHDT, CDR2 YNNKEL, per germline (reference sequence). The CDR3 is made up of 14 amino acids. As DNA, the CDR3 is TGTGCCAGCAGCCAACAGCGGGACGGGGAGACCCAGTACTTC. It specifies CASSQQRDGETQYF.

The chain is built from TRBV28 and TRBJ2-2; D is uncertain. This CDR3 contains 14 residues. Deletions cut 6 bases from V and 4 bases from J, with 12 bases between. CDR1 MDHEN and CDR2 SYDVKM come from the germline V gene. CDR3 sequence: CASRESVGTGELFF. The CDR3 DNA follows: TGTGCCAGCAGAGAGAGCGTGGGCACCGGGGAGCTGTTTTTT.

V and J are TRBV2 and TRBJ1-4; weak D call: TRBD1 (5 bases). Germline V CDR1 and CDR2: SNHLY, FYNNEI. The V gene lost 2 bases and the J gene lost 5 bases, with 12 bases spanning the gap. The CDR3 sequence is 15 residues long. The CDR3 is CASSERGFPNEKLFF. The DNA for the CDR3 is TGTGCCAGCAGTGAACGGGGGTTCCCGAATGAAAAACTGTTTTTT. The full variable domain, its missing parts supplied by reference TRBV2 and TRBJ1-4, is EPEVTQTPSHQVTQMGQEVILRCVPISNHLYFYWYRQILGQKVEFLVSFYNNEISEKSEIFDDQFSVERPDGSNFTLKIRSTKLEDSAMYFCASSERGFPNEKLFFGSGTQLSVL.

DNA of the CDR3: TGTGCCAGCAGCCTTCCCCGGGACACTTTCACAGATACGCAGTATTTT. Its translation: CASSLPRDTFTDTQYF. J is TRBJ2-3 and V is TRBV7-9, with D maybe TRBD1 (6 bases). In germline, CDR1 is SEHNR, CDR2 FQNEAQ (reference sequence). The CDR3 totals 16 residues. The ends were cut back, 5 bases at V and 2 bases at J, with 17 bases in the middle.

V usage is TRBV30 and J usage is TRBJ2-3; 7 nucleotides agree with TRBD2. The CDR3 runs 13 residues. The V and J ends lost 3 bases and 3 bases, in that order; junction bases with no gene match: 3. Germline-derived CDR1 and CDR2 are GTSNPN and SVGIG (reference sequence). CDR3 amino acids: CAWRASGTDTQYF. The CDR3 bases are TGTGCCTGGAGGGCTAGCGGTACAGATACGCAGTATTTT.

The rearrangement uses TRBV14 and TRBJ1-4; D gene unclear. V gave up 1 base and J gave up 12 bases, with 6 bases separating them. Looked up from germline, CDR1 is SGHDN and CDR2 is FVKESK. The CDR3 is made up of 11 amino acids. In nucleotides, the CDR3 is TGTGCCAGCAGCCAAGTTCGAGAACTGTTTTTT. Translation gives CASSQVRELFF.

The chain links TRBV11-2 to TRBJ2-5; TRBD1 aligns across 9 bases. The germline V gene has CDR1 SGHAT and CDR2 FQNNGV. The CDR3 consists of 17 residues. Trimming took 2 bases from V and 9 from J; bases not matched to a gene: 16. CDR3 loop: CASSLFRGTGGREAQYF. Written as DNA, the CDR3 is TGTGCCAGCAGCTTATTTAGAGGTACAGGGGGCCGGGAGGCCCAGTACTTC.

The rearrangement links TRBV13 to TRBJ1-3; 8 bases map to TRBD1. After removal of 5 bases from V and 2 bases from J, the junction contained 11 bases not matched to a gene. In germline, CDR1 is PRHDT, CDR2 FYEKMQ (reference sequence). There are 17 residues in the CDR3. CDR3 loop: CASSELRTGFAGNTIYF. The CDR3 DNA reads as TGTGCCAGCAGCGAACTACGGACAGGGTTCGCTGGAAACACCATATATTTT. The whole variable domain, remainder taken from reference TRBV13 and TRBJ1-3, is AAGVIQSPRHLIKEKRETATLKCYPIPRHDTVYWYQQGPGQDPQFLISFYEKMQSDKGSIPDRFSAQQFSDYHSELNMSSLELGDSALYFCASSELRTGFAGNTIYFGEGSWLTVV.

The rearrangement uses TRBV19 and TRBJ2-5; tentatively, D is TRBD2 (6 bases). Germline V gene lookup returns CDR1 LNHDA and CDR2 SQIVND (reference sequence). The CDR3 covers 14 residues. Trimming left V 3 bases short and J 5 bases short, with 13 bases between. DNA of the CDR3: TGTGCCAGTAGTATGTTGACGGCGGGGGAGACCCAGTACTTC. Residues: CASSMLTAGETQYF.

The sample holds one count of this clone. The J gene is TRBJ2-6, the V gene TRBV29-1; D might be TRBD2 (6 bases). CDR3 length equals 16 residues. V lost 6 bases to trimming and J lost 1 base, with 16 bases between them. Germline V gene data show CDR1 as SQVTM and CDR2 as ANQGSEA. The CDR3 loop is CSVNRDGSSGANVLTF. The CDR3 region has the DNA TGCAGCGTAAATCGGGACGGGAGTTCTGGGGCCAACGTCCTGACTTTC.

This chain links TRBV29-1 with TRBJ2-5, with D perhaps TRBD2 (5 bases). The length of the CDR3 is 13 residues. In germline, CDR1 is SQVTM, CDR2 ANQGSEA. The V gene lost 6 bases and the J gene lost 4 bases, with 15 bases spanning the gap. The CDR3 here is CSVLDPIRETQYF. The CDR3, as DNA: TGCAGCGTACTAGACCCAATCCGAGAGACCCAGTACTTC.

Here the CDR3 DNA reads TGTGCCAGCAGCATAACCGGGACAGGGGGTACCGGGGAGCTGTTTTTT. Protein: CASSITGTGGTGELFF. The genes are TRBV7-2 and TRBJ2-2, with 11 nucleotides matching TRBD1. The CDR3 extends over 16 amino acids. V lost 5 bases, J lost 5 bases, and 7 bases stayed unmatched. Germline lookup yields CDR1 SGHTA and CDR2 FQGNSA.

The J gene is TRBJ2-5, the V gene TRBV3-1 (or the pseudogene TRBV3-2); a possible D gene is TRBD1 (6 bases). Germline values: CDR1 LGHDT, CDR2 YNNKEL (reference sequence). The CDR3 has 15 amino acids. Between the trimmed V and J ends, which lost 2 bases and 3 bases, there was a span of 13 bases. The CDR3 loop reads CASSQTLRQEETQYF. CDR3 sequence (DNA): TGTGCCAGCAGCCAAACCCTCCGACAGGAAGAGACCCAGTACTTC.

This clone has more than one count but fewer than ten. This chain uses TRBV28 with TRBJ2-7, with D perhaps TRBD1 (6 bases). The CDR3 is made up of 13 amino acids. Per the germline V gene, CDR1 is MDHEN and CDR2 is SYDVKM. The V and J ends lost 6 bases and 3 bases respectively, with 12 bases between them. CDR3: CASSPGTIYEQYF. The DNA for the CDR3 is TGTGCCAGCAGCCCAGGGACAATCTACGAGCAGTACTTC.

This chain links TRBV11-2 with TRBJ2-1, with D uncertain. Trimming took off 0 bases at V and 12 bases at J, with 9 bases between the two ends. The germline gives CDR1 SGHAT, CDR2 FQNNGV. This CDR3 region has 12 residues. CDR3 sequence reads: CASSLDGLAQFF. CDR3 nucleotides: TGTGCCAGCAGCTTAGACGGGTTGGCGCAGTTCTTC.

The chain is built from TRBV6-6 and TRBJ2-7; tentative D call: TRBD1 (6 bases). Between the trimmed V and J ends, which lost 5 bases and 0 bases, there was a span of 8 bases. The CDR3 is made up of 13 amino acids. Germline CDR1 MNHNY, CDR2 SVGAGI (reference sequence). CDR3 residues: CASSRDTSYEQYF. The CDR3, as DNA: TGTGCCAGCAGTAGGGACACCTCCTACGAGCAGTACTTC.

The V and J genes are TRBV19 and TRBJ1-6; TRBD1 aligns across 7 bases. V lost 7 bases and J lost 4; bases outside the gene matches: 4. The CDR3 has 14 amino acids. Germline V gene data show CDR1 as LNHDA and CDR2 as SQIVND (reference sequence). The CDR3 is CASTSTGYNSPLHF. The CDR3 region has the DNA TGTGCCAGTACCTCGACAGGGTATAATTCACCCCTCCACTTT.

This clone turned up a few times. This sequence joins TRBV3-1 (or the pseudogene TRBV3-2) and TRBJ1-2, with a tentative D call TRBD1 (6 bases). Trimming took off 2 bases at V and 6 bases at J, with 16 bases between the two ends. The CDR3 runs to 15 residues. Germline V gives CDR1 LGHDT, CDR2 YNNKEL (reference sequence). The chain's CDR3 is CASSQTGTPRHGYTF. CDR3 sequence (DNA): TGTGCCAGCAGCCAAACGGGGACACCACGGCATGGCTACACCTTC.

V usage is TRBV11-3 and J usage is TRBJ2-3; 12 bases map to TRBD2. The J segment lost 5 bases and the V segment lost 4 bases, leaving 7 bases of the junction unmatched. Germline CDR1 SGHNT, CDR2 YENEEA. The CDR3 runs 16 residues. The CDR3 DNA follows: TGTGCCAGCAGCTCCCGACTAGCGGGAGTAATAGATACGCAGTATTTT. Translated, it gives CASSSRLAGVIDTQYF.

This sequence joins TRBV24-1 and TRBJ1-2; possible D gene TRBD1, 6 bases. V lost 4 bases, J lost 1 base, and 12 bases lay in between. From germline, CDR1 is KGHDR and CDR2 SFDVKD. The CDR3 contains 15 residues. In DNA form, the CDR3 reads TGTGCCACCAGTGACCCGGGACAACGTAACTATGGCTACACCTTC. The encoded protein is CATSDPGQRNYGYTF.

This sequence joins TRBV3-1 (or the pseudogene TRBV3-2) and TRBJ1-1, with D perhaps TRBD1 (5 bases). V was clipped by 1 base and J by 11 bases, with 17 bases between them. The germline V gene has CDR1 LGHDT and CDR2 YNNKEL (reference sequence). CDR3 length: 14 amino acids. In nucleotides, the CDR3 is TGTGCCAGCAGCCAAGGCAGGGCGGGACTAGGTGCTTTCTTT. Encoded protein: CASSQGRAGLGAFF.

The chain carries TRBV7-9 and TRBJ2-3; the D gene is possibly TRBD2 (5 bases). CDR1 is SEHNR, CDR2 FQNEAQ, per germline (reference sequence). The CDR3 loop spans 14 amino acids. Between the trimmed V and J ends, which lost 1 base and 4 bases, there was a span of 9 bases. DNA of the CDR3: TGTGCCAGCAGCTTAGGTGGGAGTGCAGATACGCAGTATTTT. Residues: CASSLGGSADTQYF.